Each of the 9 T cell receptor beta chains below was sequenced from the same sample in a study of blood T cell repertoires in COVID-19. Sequencing used immunoSEQ multiplex PCR; TCRdb keeps in-frame clones, though not all of them. The sample lists some 180,000 clones, around four fifths seen once, with around 6.7% in the top ten. The sequencing input was peripheral blood. The receptors were sampled from a woman between 35 and 50 years old with COVID-19, enrolled during active disease.

The rearrangement joins TRBV19 to TRBJ2-7, with TRBD2 matching over 8 bases. The V gene's germline CDR1 is LNHDA and CDR2 SQIVND (reference sequence). The ends lost 6 bases at V and 0 bases at J; junction bases unmatched: 4. This CDR3 has 14 amino acids. As DNA, the CDR3 is TGTGCCAGTAGCACAAGCGGGGGCTCCTACGAGCAGTACTTC. Its protein product is CASSTSGGSYEQYF.

The J gene is TRBJ2-5, the V gene TRBV19; D may be TRBD1 (5 bases). Germline lookup yields CDR1 LNHDA and CDR2 SQIVND (reference sequence). The CDR3 spans 13 residues. Deletions cut 7 bases from V and 2 bases from J, with 11 bases between. CDR3 nucleotides: TGTGCCAGTAATGAAGGGGCTCAAGAGACCCAGTACTTC. The encoded protein is CASNEGAQETQYF.

The chain joins TRBV19 to TRBJ2-1, with a weak D call TRBD2 (5 bases). The V gene's germline CDR1 is LNHDA and CDR2 SQIVND (reference sequence). Trimming took 3 bases from V and 1 from J, leaving 13 bases between them. The CDR3 loop spans 16 amino acids. This CDR3 is CASSIEGRGSYNEQFF. The CDR3 DNA follows: TGTGCCAGTAGTATTGAGGGTAGAGGGTCCTACAATGAGCAGTTCTTC.

The CDR3 sequence: CASIERDRGITGELFF. For the CDR3, the DNA is TGCGCCAGCATCGAGAGGGACAGGGGCATTACCGGGGAGCTGTTTTTT. V usage is TRBV10-2 and J usage is TRBJ2-2, with TRBD1 matching over 10 bases. This CDR3 spans 16 amino acids. The V and J ends lost 7 bases and 5 bases, in that order; junction bases with no gene match: 10. Germline V gene data show CDR1 as WSHSY and CDR2 as SAAADI.

The chain has TRBV5-1 and TRBJ2-2; D remains ambiguous. This CDR3 is 14 amino acids long. V lost 4 bases, J lost 5 bases, and 12 bases lay in between. Per the germline V gene, CDR1 is SGHRS and CDR2 is YFSETQ. CDR3 bases: TGCGCCAGCAGCCTTACGGGTTGGACCGGGGAGCTGTTTTTT. Its protein product is CASSLTGWTGELFF. Full variable domain (missing parts from reference TRBV5-1 and TRBJ2-2): KAGVTQTPRYLIKTRGQQVTLSCSPISGHRSVSWYQQTPGQGLQFLFEYFSETQRNKGNFPGRFSGRQFSNSRSEMNVSTLELGDSALYLCASSLTGWTGELFFGEGSRLTVL.

The J gene is TRBJ1-1, the V gene TRBV12-1. TRBV12-1 is classified as a pseudogene. The CDR3 loop spans 13 amino acids. The CDR3 nucleotides are TGTGCCAGCAGCTGTCACGCGGGGCATGAAGCTTTCTTT. Translating it yields CASSCHAGHEAFF.

This clone appeared a single time. V gene TRBV12-3 or TRBV12-4 combines with J gene TRBJ1-5; unclear D gene. Trimming removed 5 bases at V and 5 bases at J, with 10 bases between. CDR3 length: 13 amino acids. The chain's CDR3 is CASSPGEDQPQHF. The DNA of the CDR3 is TGTGCCAGCAGTCCCGGAGAAGATCAGCCCCAGCATTTT.

The chain is built from TRBV28 and TRBJ1-2; a weak D match, TRBD1 (5 bases). This CDR3 is built from 16 residues. Trimming took 5 bases from V and 8 from J, leaving 24 bases between them. Germline assignment: CDR1 MDHEN and CDR2 SYDVKM. The CDR3 DNA reads as TGTGCCAGCAGTCATTTAAGCGGAGGGACTTCGAGGGGCTACACCTTC. Protein sequence: CASSHLSGGTSRGYTF.

CDR3 sequence (DNA): TGTGCCAGCAGTTTAAATTGGCAGGGGGGCTTCTTC. Its protein product is CASSLNWQGGFF. This chain joins TRBV12-3 or TRBV12-4 and TRBJ2-1; TRBD1 is a possible D gene (7 bases). This CDR3 has 12 amino acids. V dropped 2 bases and J dropped 16 bases, with 15 bases sitting between them.